The 5 T cell receptor beta chains below come from one sample, sequenced in a study of beta chain features in type 1 diabetes. The study reverse transcribed the entire isolated RNA, so it sequenced expressed TCRB transcripts. Libraries were prepared by immunoSEQ multiplex PCR; TCRdb keeps only in-frame clonotypes and omits some of them. This repertoire shows 850,000 to 900,000 clones, roughly a sixth found once; its top ten account for around 0.02%. The sequenced material came from naive CD4+ T cells from blood. Receptor source: a woman aged 18 to 35 in good health.

This clone occurred a few times. CDR3 DNA sequence: TGTGCCATCACCGGGACTAGCGGGAGCAATGAGCAGTTCTTC. Translated, it gives CAITGTSGSNEQFF. V and J are TRBV10-3 and TRBJ2-1; TRBD2 agrees at 14 bases. The trim removed 7 bases at V and 6 bases at J, leaving 2 bases unmatched. In germline, CDR1 is ENHRY, CDR2 SYGVKD. This CDR3 is 14 amino acids long.

The chain is built from TRBV28 and TRBJ2-1; D unclear. Trimming cost V 6 bases and J 6 bases, with 15 bases left between them. Germline assignment: CDR1 MDHEN and CDR2 SYDVKM. The CDR3 loop spans 14 amino acids. The CDR3 sequence is CASRGFPRANEQFF. CDR3 bases: TGTGCCAGCAGAGGTTTTCCCAGAGCCAATGAGCAGTTCTTC.

This clone was counted between two and nine times. The gene calls are TRBV10-3 and TRBJ2-1, with 8 bases aligning to TRBD2. V shed 0 bases, J shed 8 bases, and the junction held 12 bases outside the gene matches. From germline, CDR1 is ENHRY and CDR2 SYGVKD. This CDR3 is 17 amino acids long. CDR3 sequence (DNA): TGTGCCATCAGTGAGTCTGTCGGGAGGGCCTTCGTCGATGAGCAGTTCTTC. Amino acid sequence: CAISESVGRAFVDEQFF.

The rearrangement uses TRBV19 and TRBJ2-7, with 10 bases aligning to TRBD1. Germline V gives CDR1 LNHDA, CDR2 SQIVND (reference sequence). The CDR3 sequence is 14 residues long. Losses at the gene ends were 4 bases for V and 5 bases for J; bases not matched to a gene: 5. The CDR3 DNA is TGTGCCAGTAGTACAAGACAGGGGGCGGACGAGCAGTACTTC. This codes for CASSTRQGADEQYF. Drawing the rest from reference TRBV19 and TRBJ2-7, the complete variable domain is DGGITQSPKYLFRKEGQNVTLSCEQNLNHDAMYWYRQDPGQGLRLIYYSQIVNDFQKGDIAEGYSVSREKKESFPLTVTSAQKNPTAFYLCASSTRQGADEQYFGPGTRLTVT.

This clone has only a few counts. The rearrangement links TRBV28 to TRBJ2-5; no clear D. Germline V gene sequence: CDR1 MDHEN, CDR2 SYDVKM. Trimming pared 4 bases from V and 3 bases from J, leaving 15 bases between. The CDR3 extends over 15 amino acids. The CDR3 loop is CASSSPNFVKETQYF. The DNA of the CDR3 is TGTGCCAGCAGTTCCCCCAACTTCGTCAAAGAGACCCAGTACTTC.